This entry features one TCR beta chain sequence. The study ran its PCR with 60 Vbeta and 13 Jbeta primers. The method was immunoSEQ multiplex PCR; TCRdb's version includes in-frame clones alone and lacks a portion of them. The sample holds about 150,000 clones; roughly 88% are singletons and the top ten take 1.5%. This sample was taken from a study of cytomegalovirus exposure and HLA in healthy donors. The CDR3 contains 14 residues. Trimming removed 4 bases at V and 0 bases at J, with 8 bases between. From germline, CDR1 is SGHNT and CDR2 YYREEE (reference sequence). The chain employs TRBV5-4 and TRBJ1-3; D might be TRBD1 (6 bases). The material sequenced was PBMCs. This clonotype was sampled from a woman aged 18 to 35 in good health and CMV-seronegative. CDR3: CASSRTVSGNTIYF. For the CDR3, the DNA is TGTGCCAGCAGCAGGACAGTCTCTGGAAACACCATATATTTT.